The source of this TCR beta chain is a study of shared clonotypes between healthy human individuals. As concerns this clone: With a far larger clone one base away, a read error is the likely cause.

The protocol was immunoSEQ multiplex PCR, while the TCRdb copy is restricted to in-frame clones and leaves out a portion. This table holds around 500,000 clones, about 76% found once. Germline CDR1 and CDR2: MNHNS and SASEGT. V was pared by 11 bases and J by 7 bases, with 15 bases between. The CDR3 extends over 12 amino acids. The receptor was isolated from a woman aged 40 to 55 in good health. Some clones in this sample may be carry-over from other donors' samples. This chain uses TRBV6-1 with TRBJ1-5; D call uncertain. The sequenced sample was PBMCs. The chain's CDR3 is CAGNLGPQPQHF. The CDR3, as DNA: TGTGCCGGCAATTTAGGGCCCCAGCCCCAGCATTTT.